These 24 T cell receptor beta chains were all obtained from the same sample, sequenced in a study of shared clonotypes between healthy human individuals. Repertoires were generated with immunoSEQ multiplex PCR, while TCRdb's copy carries only in-frame clones and drops some. The sample consists of fewer than 1.6 million clones, roughly 98.5% of them appearing once. Sequenced input: naive CD4+ T cells sorted from blood. Subset reported: CD45RA+ positively selected. The receptor set was obtained from a man aged 25 to 45 in good health.

V gene TRBV7-2 combines with J gene TRBJ1-1; D is possibly TRBD1 (6 bases). V was trimmed by 3 bases and J by 6 bases, leaving 14 bases between them. The germline gives CDR1 SGHTA, CDR2 FQGNSA. The CDR3 is made up of 14 amino acids. The CDR3 coding sequence is TGTGCCAGCAGCTTGAAGTGGGACATCTCTGAAGCTTTCTTT. Residues: CASSLKWDISEAFF.

The chain has TRBV5-4 and TRBJ2-1, with a weak D call TRBD2 (6 bases). This CDR3 has 16 residues. Germline-derived CDR1 and CDR2 are SGHNT and YYREEE (reference sequence). Deletions cut 6 bases from V and 0 bases from J, with 16 bases between. CDR3 region: CASTAGTARSYNEQFF. CDR3 nucleotides: TGTGCCAGCACCGCCGGGACTGCACGCTCCTACAATGAGCAGTTCTTC.

Turning to this clone: The DNA is omitted, as the CDR3 cannot be located on it reliably, and the CDR3 follows TCRdb's listing. The chain has TRBV12-1 and TRBJ1-5. TRBV12-1 is flagged as a pseudogene. The CDR3 is 15 residues long, counting both termini. CDR3: CASSFWGFGNQPQHF.

V and J are TRBV5-5 and TRBJ2-2; maybe TRBD2 (5 bases). This CDR3 has 17 residues. Germline assignment: CDR1 SGHKS and CDR2 YYEKEE (reference sequence). V lost 3 bases to trimming and J lost 1 base, with 16 bases between them. DNA of the CDR3: TGTGCCAGCAGCTACCCGGCCCCCAGCGGGAACACCGGGGAGCTGTTTTTT. Protein sequence: CASSYPAPSGNTGELFF.

V usage is TRBV28 and J usage is TRBJ2-5, with a possible D match to TRBD1 (6 bases). The V and J ends lost 6 bases and 4 bases respectively, with 12 bases between them. The germline CDR1 and CDR2 sequences are MDHEN and SYDVKM. There are 13 residues in the CDR3. CDR3 protein: CASSRTAAETQYF. The DNA of the CDR3 is TGTGCCAGCAGCCGGACAGCGGCAGAGACCCAGTACTTC.

This chain links TRBV15 with TRBJ2-7; D remains ambiguous. V was cut by 0 bases and J by 0 bases, with 12 bases left in between. This CDR3 is 16 amino acids long. Germline lookup yields CDR1 LNHNV and CDR2 YYDKDF (reference sequence). The CDR3 DNA sequence: TGTGCCACCAGCAGAGAGGGTAGCCACAGCTCCTACGAGCAGTACTTC. It is translated as CATSREGSHSSYEQYF.

The rearrangement uses TRBV11-2 and TRBJ2-7; D possibly corresponds to TRBD2 (6 bases). Trimming removed 6 bases from V and 0 bases from J, with 12 bases in between. From germline, CDR1 is SGHAT and CDR2 FQNNGV. The length of the CDR3 is 14 residues. Here the CDR3 reads CASREGLPSYEQYF. CDR3 bases: TGTGCCAGCAGGGAGGGACTTCCCTCCTACGAGCAGTACTTC.

The chain joins TRBV5-6 to TRBJ2-5; 9 nucleotides line up with TRBD2. The length of the CDR3 is 14 residues. Germline V lookup: CDR1 SGHDT, CDR2 YYEEEE. Trimming at V came to 3 bases and at J to 4 bases, leaving 4 bases not matched to a gene. For the CDR3, the DNA is TGTGCCAGCAGCTGGCTAGCGGGACGAGAGACCCAGTACTTC. It encodes CASSWLAGRETQYF.

Of note for this clone: The same CDR3 can be traced to other DNA sequences in this sample. J is TRBJ1-1 and V is TRBV5-1, with D unresolved. Germline CDR1 is SGHRS and CDR2 is YFSETQ. The V end lost 0 bases, the J end lost 5 bases, and 11 bases lay between the germline ends. The CDR3 runs 14 residues. CDR3 sequence: CASSLGTGSTEAFF. As DNA, the CDR3 is TGCGCCAGCAGCTTGGGGACGGGATCTACTGAAGCTTTCTTT.

The genes are TRBV18 and TRBJ1-2, with 7 positions matching TRBD1. The CDR3 has 16 residues. Germline V gene data show CDR1 as KGHSH and CDR2 as LQKENI. V was clipped by 3 bases and J by 2 bases; unmatched bases: 9. The CDR3 is CASSPFQTGKNYGYTF. DNA of the CDR3: TGTGCCAGCTCACCTTTCCAGACAGGGAAGAACTATGGCTACACCTTC.

V and J are TRBV25-1 and TRBJ1-4, with a possible D match to TRBD1 (5 bases). Trimming cost V 2 bases and J 7 bases, with 8 bases left between them. CDR3 length: 13 residues. From germline, CDR1 is MGHDK and CDR2 SYGVNS. CDR3 DNA sequence: TGTGCCAGCAGTGAAGCCAGGGTTGAAAAACTGTTTTTT. Its translation: CASSEARVEKLFF.

The V call is TRBV30, the J call TRBJ1-2; 8 bases match TRBD1. The trim removed 4 bases at V and 4 bases at J, leaving 11 bases unmatched. The CDR3 loop spans 15 amino acids. Germline values: CDR1 GTSNPN, CDR2 SVGIG (reference sequence). CDR3 DNA: TGTGCCTGGAACCGCGACAGGGGTTCGAGCTATGGCTACACCTTC. Amino acids: CAWNRDRGSSYGYTF.

The rearrangement uses TRBV18 and TRBJ2-3; D possibly corresponds to TRBD1 (6 bases). The germline gives CDR1 KGHSH, CDR2 LQKENI. The CDR3 is 18 residues long. V lost 0 bases and J lost 0, with 16 bases in between. The CDR3 protein is CASSPPMWMDSSTDTQYF. The CDR3 DNA reads TGTGCCAGCTCACCACCGATGTGGATGGACAGTAGCACAGATACGCAGTATTTT.

The chain carries TRBV15 and TRBJ2-1; 12 bases line up with TRBD2. The CDR3 covers 16 residues. The germline CDR1 and CDR2 sequences are LNHNV and YYDKDF (reference sequence). J was trimmed by 8 bases and V by 0 bases; bases with no gene match: 5. CDR3 DNA: TGTGCCACCAGCAGAGATCGACTAGCGGGAGTTTATGAGCAGTTCTTC. Amino acids: CATSRDRLAGVYEQFF.

V usage is TRBV5-1 and J usage is TRBJ2-7; D is undetermined. This CDR3 has 13 amino acids. CDR1 and CDR2 (germline): SGHRS, YFSETQ. V dropped 0 bases and J dropped 7 bases, with 11 bases sitting between them. This CDR3 is CASSLEYTIEQYF. Written as DNA, the CDR3 is TGCGCCAGCAGCTTGGAATATACGATAGAGCAGTACTTC.

The chain joins TRBV29-1 to TRBJ2-7; tentative D call: TRBD1 (6 bases). Germline-derived CDR1 and CDR2 are SQVTM and ANQGSEA. V lost 4 bases and J 0 bases, leaving 19 bases between the germline ends. CDR3 length: 16 amino acids. CDR3 region: CSVAPWGHPSSYEQYF. CDR3 DNA sequence: TGCAGCGTTGCGCCCTGGGGACACCCGAGCTCCTACGAGCAGTACTTC.

A single count supports this clone. The same CDR3 is also encoded by other DNA sequences in this sample. The J gene is TRBJ2-5, the V gene TRBV9, with a weak D call TRBD2 (5 bases). Germline V gives CDR1 SGDLS, CDR2 YYNGEE. Trimming took off 0 bases at V and 2 bases at J, with 11 bases between the two ends. The CDR3 loop spans 15 amino acids. For the CDR3, the DNA is TGTGCCAGCAGCGTAGGAGGGAGAGGGCAAGAGACCCAGTACTTC. It encodes CASSVGGRGQETQYF.

This rearrangement joins TRBV6-1 to TRBJ2-7, with 9 bases identical to TRBD1. Germline V lookup: CDR1 MNHNS, CDR2 SASEGT. The CDR3 has 15 amino acids. Trimming at V came to 8 bases and at J to 5 bases, leaving 13 bases not matched to a gene. CDR3 sequence (DNA): TGTGCCAGCCAGGCCCTTACCGGGACAGGGAACGAGCAGTACTTC. Translated, it gives CASQALTGTGNEQYF.

This clone was observed once. J is TRBJ1-1 and V is TRBV18; D gene unclear. This CDR3 has 15 residues. V lost 6 bases and J 0 bases, leaving 14 bases between the germline ends. Germline values: CDR1 KGHSH, CDR2 LQKENI. The CDR3 protein is CASSPSRGVNTEAFF. The CDR3 nucleotides read TGTGCCAGCTCCCCCAGTCGCGGGGTGAACACTGAAGCTTTCTTT.

This chain uses TRBV7-7 with TRBJ2-1, with D tentatively TRBD2 (5 bases). The germline V and J ends were trimmed by 2 bases and 0 bases, with 14 bases remaining between them. This CDR3 is built from 17 residues. CDR1 and CDR2 (germline): SSHAT, FNYEAQ (reference sequence). This CDR3 is CASSLWPSSSSYNEQFF. CDR3 nucleotide sequence: TGTGCCAGCAGCTTATGGCCTAGCAGTAGCTCCTACAATGAGCAGTTCTTC.

The gene calls are TRBV27 and TRBJ1-1, with D possibly being TRBD1 (6 bases). Trimming pared 3 bases from V and 4 bases from J, leaving 15 bases between. CDR3 length: 15 residues. In germline, CDR1 is MNHEY, CDR2 SMNVEV (reference sequence). In DNA form, the CDR3 reads TGTGCCAGCAGTTTTACAGGGACGGTGGGCACTGAAGCTTTCTTT. Amino acids: CASSFTGTVGTEAFF.

The chain joins TRBV4-3 to TRBJ1-5; maybe TRBD1 (6 bases). This CDR3 is 18 amino acids long. V was pared by 3 bases and J by 0 bases, with 18 bases between. The germline V gene has CDR1 LGHNA and CDR2 YSLEER. CDR3 region: CASSHVVRGRYSNQPQHF. The CDR3 region has the DNA TGCGCCAGCAGCCACGTCGTCAGGGGAAGGTATAGCAATCAGCCCCAGCATTTT.

The chain employs TRBV11-3 and TRBJ2-1; 14 nucleotides align to TRBD2. This CDR3 region has 15 residues. The J segment lost 9 bases and the V segment lost 5 bases, leaving 6 bases of the junction unmatched. Germline values: CDR1 SGHNT, CDR2 YENEEA. CDR3 in DNA: TGTGCCAGCAGCATGGGACTAGCGGGAGCTGGTGAGCAGTTCTTC. This translates into CASSMGLAGAGEQFF.

Written as DNA, the CDR3 is TGTGCCAGCAGAAGGGGGGCAGCTTTCTTT. It specifies CASRRGAAFF. The chain has TRBV6-6 and TRBJ1-1; a possible D gene is TRBD1 (6 bases). The CDR3 is 10 amino acids. Per germline, CDR1 MNHNY and CDR2 SVGAGI (reference sequence). Trimming stripped 6 bases from V and 10 bases from J, with 9 bases between.